Following are 8 T cell receptor beta chains from one sample sequenced in a study of vaccination and CD4 T cells after COVID-19 (dated by TCRdb to 2022 to 2024). The sample's treatment or condition label, decoded: roughly 10-day PBMC culture with coronavirus spike peptide pools or control peptides (ViraFEST assay). Library generation was performed with PCR. The data were produced on an Illumina iSeq 100. DNA from cultured CD4+ T cells was subjected to TCR sequencing with the Oncomine TCR Beta short-read assay at the Johns Hopkins FTIC core. The public sequencing data were trimmed at Q25 with fastp and processed into clonotypes with MiXCR by TCRdb, which kept only in-frame beta chains. Every CDR3 protein is listed once, alongside the most common genes and DNA of its rows. This sample has over 11,000 distinct CDR3 sequences in its table, and roughly a quarter of those were observed once. The ten largest clones take up 15% to 20% of the sample.

These receptors' targets are unknown. Sequencing was performed on CD4+ T cells from blood, cultured in vitro, taken after SARS-CoV-2 vaccination. All receptors come from a human donor who had recovered from COVID-19.

The V gene is TRBV28, the J gene TRBJ1-1; TRBD1 agrees at 7 bases. J gave up 7 bases and V 6 bases, and 14 bases lay outside the gene matches. The CDR3 runs to 15 residues. Germline values: CDR1 MDHEN, CDR2 SYDVKM. The CDR3: CASSPAAGGTVEAFF. In DNA form, the CDR3 reads TGTGCCAGCAGCCCAGCGGCAGGGGGGACCGTTGAAGCTTTCTTT.

This clonotype appeared once. The genes are TRBV18 and TRBJ1-5; D not resolved. Looked up from germline, CDR1 is KGHSH and CDR2 is LQKENI. This CDR3 contains 12 residues. The V end lost 3 bases, the J end lost 6 bases, and 6 bases lay between the germline ends. In DNA, the CDR3 is TGTGCCAGCTCACCCTCGGGTCAGCCCCAGCATTTT. Its protein product is CASSPSGQPQHF.

The rearrangement uses TRBV2 and TRBJ1-1; maybe TRBD1 (5 bases). The CDR3 extends over 16 amino acids. V was cut by 8 bases and J by 1 base, with 20 bases left in between. Germline assignment: CDR1 SNHLY and CDR2 FYNNEI. The CDR3 protein is CASGRIIGGGNTEAFF. The CDR3 DNA follows: TGTGCCAGCGGACGAATTATAGGTGGGGGGAACACTGAAGCTTTCTTT.

The rearrangement links TRBV19 to TRBJ2-3; D remains unclear. CDR1 LNHDA and CDR2 SQIVND come from the germline V gene (reference sequence). The CDR3 loop spans 14 amino acids. V lost 4 bases and J lost 4, with 12 bases in between. CDR3 in amino acids: CASSKRLTADTQYF. The CDR3 bases are TGTGCCAGTAGTAAACGACTCACCGCAGATACGCAGTATTTT.

This clonotype showed up just a few times. This chain connects TRBV9 to TRBJ2-1, with 7 bases that match TRBD2. Germline CDR1 SGDLS, CDR2 YYNGEE. The CDR3 extends over 16 amino acids. V lost 2 bases and J lost 5; bases outside the gene matches: 10. CDR3 in DNA: TGTGCCAGCAGCGTCCGCCGGGGGGAGTGGGACAATGAGCAGTTCTTC. It translates to CASSVRRGEWDNEQFF.

This clonotype was seen more than once but under ten times. The chain couples TRBV6-2 or TRBV6-3 to TRBJ2-5; 9 positions match TRBD2. Germline CDR1 MNHEY, CDR2 SVGEGT. This CDR3 contains 16 residues. Trimming took 3 bases from V and 2 from J; bases not matched to a gene: 7. The CDR3 is CASSYSGSGGQETQYF. CDR3 coding DNA: TGTGCCAGCAGTTATAGCGGGAGTGGGGGGCAAGAGACCCAGTACTTC.

The chain couples TRBV29-1 to TRBJ1-1; no firm D call. The germline V gene has CDR1 SQVTM and CDR2 ANQGSEA. Trimming cost V 4 bases and J 3 bases, with 6 bases left between them. The CDR3 length is 11 residues. The chain's CDR3 is CSVGRYTEAFF. For the CDR3, the DNA is TGCAGCGTTGGCCGGTACACTGAAGCTTTCTTT.

This clonotype turned up a few times. CDR3 DNA sequence: TGTGCCAGCAGTTTGACAGGGTCGAACACTGAAGCTTTCTTT. Its protein is CASSLTGSNTEAFF. The chain is built from TRBV12-3 or TRBV12-4 and TRBJ1-1; TRBD1 matches 7 bases. The CDR3 consists of 14 residues. The junction had 2 bases not matched to a gene; V was cut back by 3 bases and J by 1 base.